Following are 5 T cell receptor beta chains from one sample sequenced in a study of T-cell memory formation after mild COVID-19. TCRdb called the 5' RACE reads again in MiXCR, with one record for every CDR3 protein. The sample consists of about 560,000 distinct CDR3 sequences, less than 25% of them appearing once. The sequencing sample was made of PBMCs or a T cell subset sorted from them (not recorded which). These TCRs come from an adult woman who had mild COVID-19 (a few samples of this study predate the infection). Cell type and time point are not known.

This clonotype showed up just a few times. The rearrangement uses TRBV6-5 and TRBJ1-5; D might be TRBD1 (5 bases). The CDR3 has 18 amino acids. V lost 0 bases to trimming and J lost 2 bases, with 17 bases between them. Germline CDR1 reads MNHEY; CDR2 reads SVGAGI. The CDR3 nucleotides are TGTGCCAGCAGTTACTCACCCTTGGGGGTAATGGGCAATCAGCCCCAGCATTTT. As protein: CASSYSPLGVMGNQPQHF.

The J gene is TRBJ2-7, the V gene TRBV18, with a tentative D call TRBD1 (5 bases). The germline CDR1 and CDR2 sequences are KGHSH and LQKENI. The V end was cut by 6 bases, the J end by 3 bases, with 12 bases between. This CDR3 has 13 residues. CDR3 sequence: CASSQRQRYEQYF. CDR3 coding DNA: TGTGCCAGCTCTCAGCGACAGCGCTACGAGCAGTACTTC.

The gene calls are TRBV9 and TRBJ2-7; 10 bases agree with TRBD2. Germline CDR1 and CDR2: SGDLS and YYNGEE. The junction had 3 bases not matched to a gene; V was cut back by 0 bases and J by 3 bases. This CDR3 has 15 residues. The CDR3 spells CASSVAWTSGYEQYF. The CDR3 DNA is TGTGCCAGCAGCGTAGCTTGGACTAGCGGCTACGAGCAGTACTTC.

This chain links TRBV20-1 with TRBJ1-5, with 8 positions matching TRBD1. Per germline, CDR1 DFQATT and CDR2 SNEGSKA (reference sequence). Trimming cost V 6 bases and J 4 bases; bases outside gene matches: 5. This CDR3 comprises 13 residues. For the CDR3, the DNA is TGCAGTGCCAGGGACAGGTTGAATCAGCCCCAGCATTTT. This sequence encodes CSARDRLNQPQHF.

This clonotype was detected once. This chain joins TRBV12-3 or TRBV12-4 and TRBJ2-5; no clear D. Trimming took off 2 bases at V and 2 bases at J, with 12 bases between the two ends. The CDR3 contains 15 residues. CDR3 nucleotide sequence: TGTGCCAGCAGTTTACTAGGGCTTCAACAAGAGACCCAGTACTTC. This sequence encodes CASSLLGLQQETQYF.